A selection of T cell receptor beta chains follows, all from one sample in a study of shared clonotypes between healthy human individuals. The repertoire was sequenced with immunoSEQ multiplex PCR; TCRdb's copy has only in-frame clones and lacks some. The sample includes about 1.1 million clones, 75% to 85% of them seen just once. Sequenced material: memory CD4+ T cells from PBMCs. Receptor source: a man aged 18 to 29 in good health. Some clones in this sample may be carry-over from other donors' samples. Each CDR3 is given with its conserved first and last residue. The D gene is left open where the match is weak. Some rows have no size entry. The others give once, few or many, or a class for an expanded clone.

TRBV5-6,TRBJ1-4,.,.,TGTGCCAGCAGCTTAATTGGGTTGGAGCCGGGAGAAAAACTGTTTTTT,CASSLIGLEPGEKLFF
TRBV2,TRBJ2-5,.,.,TGTGCCACGTACAGGGACGGAGGCGAGACCCAGTACTTC,CATYRDGGETQYF
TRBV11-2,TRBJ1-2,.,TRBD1,TGTGCCAGCAGACCCCTCTGGGGACAGGGGCATGGCTACACCTTC,CASRPLWGQGHGYTF
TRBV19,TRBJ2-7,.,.,TGTGCCAGTCGGGCATCACCCTCCAGGGAAAACTACGAGCAGTACTTC,CASRASPSRENYEQYF
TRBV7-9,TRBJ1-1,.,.,TGTGCCAGCAGCTCATCCGGGTTTGGTGCTTTCTTT,CASSSSGFGAFF
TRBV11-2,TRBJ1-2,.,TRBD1,TGTGCCAGCAAAACACGGCGGGGACAGCTAGATGGCTACACCTTC,CASKTRRGQLDGYTF
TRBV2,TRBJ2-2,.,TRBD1,TGTGCCAGCAGCGAACAGGGGGCCGGGGAGCTGTTTTTT,CASSEQGAGELFF
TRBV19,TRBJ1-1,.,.,TGTGCCAGTGATCCGCGCGGGCGGATTTATGAAGCTTTCTTT,CASDPRGRIYEAFF
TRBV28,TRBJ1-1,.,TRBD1,TGTGCCAGCAGTAACAGGGGGCCCCCTGAAGCTTTCTTT,CASSNRGPPEAFF
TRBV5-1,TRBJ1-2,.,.,TGCGCCAGCAGCTTGGACGGAGAGAACTATGGCTACACCTTC,CASSLDGENYGYTF
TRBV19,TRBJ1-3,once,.,TGTGCCAGTAGTACTCCGCCGGGACTCCTGAGCTCTGGAAACACCATATATTTT,CASSTPPGLLSSGNTIYF
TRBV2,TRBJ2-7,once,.,TGTGCCAGCAGTTCGGGACCGACCTACGAGCAGTACTTC,CASSSGPTYEQYF
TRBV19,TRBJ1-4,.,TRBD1,TGTGCCAGTAACGGACAGGGAAAGCTTAATGAAAAACTGTTTTTT,CASNGQGKLNEKLFF
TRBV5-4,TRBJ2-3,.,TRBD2,TGTGCCAGCAGCTCCACTAGCGGGACCACAGATACGCAGTATTTT,CASSSTSGTTDTQYF
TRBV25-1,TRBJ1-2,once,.,TGTGCCAGCAGTGAAGCTAGACCGGGACCCTCTAACTATGGCTACACCTTC,CASSEARPGPSNYGYTF
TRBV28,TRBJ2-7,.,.,TGTGCCAGCAGCCCTGCGGACAGCGACAGAGAGCAGTACTTC,CASSPADSDREQYF
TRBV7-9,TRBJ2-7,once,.,TGTGCCAGCAGCTTAACAGGGACCGAGCAGTACTTC,CASSLTGTEQYF
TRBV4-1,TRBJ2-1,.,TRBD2,TGCGCCAGCAGCCAAAAAAATAGCGGGAAACCCTCCGATGAGCAGTTCTTC,CASSQKNSGKPSDEQFF
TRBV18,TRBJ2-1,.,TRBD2,TGTGCCAGCTCACTCGGGGGGGACTTTGAGCAGTTCTTC,CASSLGGDFEQFF
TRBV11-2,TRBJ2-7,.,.,TGTGCCAGCAGCCGACTTGAGGGCAGCGAGCAGTACTTC,CASSRLEGSEQYF
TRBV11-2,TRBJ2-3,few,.,TGTGCCAGCAGCGTGGGACTCGTAGTGGATACGCAGTATTTT,CASSVGLVVDTQYF
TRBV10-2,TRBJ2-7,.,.,TGCGCCAGCAGTGTACAGCGGAACTACGAGCAGTACTTC,CASSVQRNYEQYF
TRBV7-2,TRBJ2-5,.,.,TGTGCCAGCAGCACCCCCCGCGGCAGCCAAGAGACCCAGTACTTC,CASSTPRGSQETQYF
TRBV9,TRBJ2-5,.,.,TGTGCCAGCAGCGTCGGGCACGAGCGGGAGACCCAGTACTTC,CASSVGHERETQYF
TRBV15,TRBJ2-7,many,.,TGTGCCACCAGCCGCCCCAGTTCCTACGAGCAGTACTTC,CATSRPSSYEQYF
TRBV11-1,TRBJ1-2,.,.,TGTGCCAGCAGCTTAGATGTCTATGGCTACACCTTC,CASSLDVYGYTF
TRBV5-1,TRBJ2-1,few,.,TGCGCCAGCAGCTTGGTGACAGCCCTTGAGCAGTTCTTC,CASSLVTALEQFF
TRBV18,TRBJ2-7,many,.,TGTGCCAGCTCACCAAACCCCGGCCCCGCCGAGCAGTACTTC,CASSPNPGPAEQYF
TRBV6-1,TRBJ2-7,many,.,TGTGCCAGCAGTGAGGACAGTAGCGAGCAGTACTTC,CASSEDSSEQYF